Included here is one TCR beta chain sequence, with context. This clonotype was observed many times. Its antigen has not been determined. The input lacks base qualities; no much larger clone sits a single base away. Libraries were constructed by multiplex PCR. Sequencing instrument: Illumina HiSeq 4000. CDR3 regions were amplified by Arm-PCR with iRepertoire HTBI primers to construct TCR beta libraries. Before sequencing, the PCR products went through gel purification. On the authors' methods: Gene usage analysis of CDR3 amino acid clonotypes used the approximately 62 TRBV and 14 TRBJ segments found across samples. Filtered high-quality paired reads were merged into contigs using COPE and FqMerger. BLAST was used to align contigs to IMGT TRBV, TRBD and TRBJ reference genes, and CDR3 was defined according to IMGT. Any clonotype with a frequency above 0.1% was classified as a highly expanded clone. Repertoire diversity was measured by Shannon entropy, and V-J evenness by the Gini coefficient. A clonotype found in more than one individual was treated as public. TCRdb itself trimmed the public reads at Q25 with fastp, ran MiXCR and retained productive beta chains. Each entry merges the rows of one CDR3 protein and shows their most common DNA and genes. These V and J calls originate from TCRdb's pipeline instead of the authors' own analysis. This sample lists hundreds of thousands of distinct CDR3 sequences; about 15% were detected once. The top ten hold around 18% of the sample.

Reading the label with the study, this specimen's time point is: newly diagnosed GD, antithyroid drugs for less than 3 months. For both TCR sequencing and RNA sequencing, RNA was extracted from PBMCs using TRIzol. The diagnosis of Graves' disease followed American Thyroid Association guidelines. The patients came from an endocrinology department in Xi'an, China. Each patient gave approximately 9.7 milliliters of peripheral blood, collected in an EDTA anticoagulant tube. Ficoll Paque Plus density gradient separation was used to isolate PBMCs, and no additional T cell sorting was done. An Agilent 2100 Bioanalyzer and agarose gel were used to check RNA quality, and a NanoDrop 2000 was used to measure RNA concentration. The sample originates from a study of regulatory T cells in long-lasting Graves disease (dated by TCRdb to the early 2020s). Background on the whole study: Antithyroid drugs had been taken for less than 3 months by newly diagnosed Graves' disease patients. Peripheral blood TCR sequencing and RNA sequencing compared persistent Graves' disease patients with newly diagnosed Graves' disease patients. A total of around 35 samples underwent TCR sequencing, from roughly 13 patients with persistent Graves' disease and some 20 patients with newly diagnosed Graves' disease. The study was registered as a clinical trial and conducted in China. Paper-wide results and their limitations: Only the TCR beta chain was sequenced and analyzed. Only peripheral blood was studied, because thyroid tissue, the primary lesion, was inaccessible. As a limitation, the authors acknowledged that the small sample size may reduce accuracy. Persistent patients shared more public clonotypes among themselves (roughly 2,700) than newly diagnosed patients did (approximately 970). Persistent Graves' disease patients showed lower TCR Shannon entropy and fewer highly expanded clones than newly diagnosed patients, suggesting clonal expansion.

These same records also appear under a second study, on T cells in Graves' hyperthyroidism and ophthalmopathy. Looking at the second paper: Stable Graves' hyperthyroidism was defined as the absence of progression to ophthalmopathy over 18 months of follow-up. Hyperthyroidism patients were aged 18 to 65 years and newly diagnosed, with disease duration of less than 2 months. Any patient with an uncontrolled infection, another autoimmune disease, pregnancy or lactation was excluded. Diagnoses relied on clinical symptoms, serum thyroxine and TRAb, thyroid ultrasound and orbital computed tomography. For the first round of RT-PCR on the TCR CDR3, the HTBI primer set was used together with the Qiagen OneStep RT-PCR kit. Most expanded thyroid clonotypes (frequency above 0.001) were also detected in blood, a finding suggesting that blood repertoires may reflect thyroid immune responses. In cross-validation, a model built on a 13 V-J signature told ophthalmopathy apart from stable hyperthyroidism with approximately 90% sensitivity and roughly 81% specificity, and in testing the same model reached 80%/75%. In validation, the model predicted progression to ophthalmopathy a median of roughly 6.2 months before onset, with approximately 71% sensitivity and around 76% specificity. A discovery cohort of about a hundred patients, 43 with Graves' ophthalmopathy and 57 with stable Graves' hyperthyroidism, was used to find distinguishing TCR V-J signatures. Prospective prediction of ophthalmopathy was tested in an independent validation cohort consisting of under 20 hyperthyroidism patients and 17 patients who later progressed to ophthalmopathy. The roughly 94 discovery patients were randomly split 7:3 into training and test sets. Thyroid tissue and blood T-cell repertoires from about six Graves' hyperthyroidism patients were also compared in the study. After blood sampling, hyperthyroidism patients were treated with methimazole at a starting dose of 30 mg daily, and ophthalmopathy patients were treated with high-dose intravenous methylprednisolone. The libraries were constructed in a second round of multiplex PCR and then size-selected and purified. The libraries were sequenced on an Illumina HiSeq2000 using paired-end 100 bp reads. Raw data were processed with SOAPnuke, discarding reads with adapters, uncalled bases, mean Phred below 15, or no exact constant-primer or identifier match. COPE v1.2.5 was used to merge the high-quality paired reads, and each unique nucleotide sequence was defined as a clonotype. MiTCR v1.1 was used to align the clonotypes against IMGT TRBV, TRBD and TRBJ reference segments. The analysis was restricted to V-J combinations with a frequency above 0.0001, which together covered 99% to 99.2% of the repertoires. The TCS score was defined as F50 (clonal expansion) divided by E x V (chaos), with BLOSUM62-based TCRdist calculated between CDR3 peptides within each V-J. Welch's t-statistics and random forest reduced just over 500 V-J features to under 15, which were used in a naive Bayes classifier (R e1071). No statistical method was used to fix the sample size in advance, and group allocation was not hidden from the investigators. The paper reports TCR Vbeta CDR3 sequencing of more than 120 peripheral blood samples: over 40 ophthalmopathy, about 75 hyperthyroidism and around 17 progressor patients.

Sequences were derived from peripheral blood mononuclear cells (PBMCs), sampled at new diagnosis, from a patient treated with antithyroid drugs. The clonotype comes from a woman aged 25 to 39 with Graves disease. Donor details come from another sample of the same person, matched by shared clones.

The bases read TGTGCCAGCAGCCCGGGACTAGCGGGAGGGTATTACGAGCAGTACTTC. The translation is CASSPGLAGGYYEQYF. The rearranged segments are TRBV28 and TRBJ2-7, with TRBD2 identical over 16 junction bases. The CDR3 numbers 16 residues from cysteine through phenylalanine. Only the CDR3 region is kept as DNA, spanning 48 bases read in frame from base 1. From the germline V gene, CDR1 is MDHEN and CDR2 is SYDVKM. At the junction V is shortened by 6 bases and J by 4 bases; bases outside the gene matches: 6.